Following are 19 T cell receptor beta chains from one sample sequenced in a study of cytomegalovirus exposure and HLA in healthy donors. The PCR used 60 Vbeta and 13 Jbeta primers. Method: immunoSEQ multiplex PCR; TCRdb's copy keeps in-frame clones and lacks some. The data contain approximately 120,000 clones, roughly 80% of them singletons. Sequencing was performed on PBMCs. These receptors originate from a man younger than 40 in good health and CMV-seronegative.

This clone has only one observation. CDR3 amino acids: CASSLEEGAFNQPQHF. The CDR3 region has the DNA TGTGCCAGCAGCTTGGAGGAGGGGGCTTTTAACCAGCCCCAGCATTTT. The rearrangement uses TRBV5-5 and TRBJ1-5, with 7 bases identical to TRBD1. V was pared by 0 bases and J by 7 bases, with 10 bases of the junction left unmatched. The CDR3 length is 16 residues. Germline assignment: CDR1 SGHKS and CDR2 YYEKEE (reference sequence).

This clone has just a few counts. The rearrangement links TRBV5-1 to TRBJ1-1, with D perhaps matching TRBD1 (5 bases). V was cut by 4 bases and J by 4 bases, with 11 bases left in between. Germline V gene data show CDR1 as SGHRS and CDR2 as YFSETQ. The CDR3 runs to 13 residues. This chain's CDR3 is CASSRGGFTEAFF. CDR3 DNA: TGCGCCAGCAGCCGGGGGGGGTTCACTGAAGCTTTCTTT.

Remarks on this clone: The junction differs from germline at one of its ends, possibly a read error. Distinct nucleotide sequences in the sample also encode this CDR3. The chain links TRBV19 to TRBJ1-5; the match to TRBD1 covers 7 bases. Germline V gene sequence: CDR1 LNHDA, CDR2 SQIVND (reference sequence). This CDR3 comprises 18 residues. In DNA, the CDR3 is TGCGCCAGTAGTGCGGTGCGACAGGGAAGGGCAGGAGCTCAGCCCCAGCATTTT. It encodes CASSAVRQGRAGAQPQHF.

V and J are TRBV5-6 and TRBJ1-1, with a tentative D call TRBD1 (6 bases). V shed 1 base and J shed 4 bases, with 8 bases lying between them. The germline gives CDR1 SGHDT, CDR2 YYEEEE. The CDR3 runs to 13 residues. CDR3: CASSLIGGTEAFF. CDR3 nucleotide sequence: TGTGCCAGCAGCTTGATAGGGGGCACTGAAGCTTTCTTT.

The gene calls are TRBV28 and TRBJ2-3, with D possibly matching TRBD2 (7 bases). The CDR3 has 13 amino acids. Trimming pared 7 bases from V and 8 bases from J, leaving 16 bases between. Germline V CDR1 and CDR2: MDHEN, SYDVKM. The CDR3 spells CASKPRGARTQYF. The CDR3 nucleotides are TGTGCCAGCAAGCCACGGGGGGCACGTACGCAGTATTTT.

This clone was recorded a few times. The CDR3 loop is CSVEEWQELTYEQYF. CDR3 DNA sequence: TGCAGCGTTGAAGAGTGGCAGGAACTTACCTACGAGCAGTACTTC. This rearrangement joins TRBV29-1 to TRBJ2-7; no clear D. V shed 0 bases and J shed 2 bases, with 14 bases lying between them. The CDR3 length is 15 residues. CDR1 and CDR2 (germline): SQVTM, ANQGSEA.

This clone is a singleton in its sample. The CDR3 protein is CASSRGLAGGNEQFF. CDR3 DNA: TGTGCCAGCAGCCGAGGACTAGCGGGAGGCAATGAGCAGTTCTTC. This rearrangement joins TRBV14 to TRBJ2-1; 14 bases align to TRBD2. This CDR3 contains 15 residues. V lost 4 bases, J lost 6 bases, and 2 bases stayed unmatched. The germline V gene has CDR1 SGHDN and CDR2 FVKESK.

CDR3 loop: CASSPGGDLIHEQYF. The CDR3 coding sequence is TGTGCCAGCTCTCCCGGCGGGGACCTAATCCACGAGCAGTACTTC. The genes are TRBV18 and TRBJ2-7, with D tentatively TRBD2 (6 bases). Trimming stripped 6 bases from V and 5 bases from J, with 20 bases between. Germline V gene data show CDR1 as KGHSH and CDR2 as LQKENI. CDR3 length: 15 amino acids. Filled out from reference TRBV18 and TRBJ2-7, the complete variable domain reads NAGVMQNPRHLVRRRGQEARLRCSPMKGHSHVYWYRQLPEEGLKFMVYLQKENIIDESGMPKERFSAEFPKEGPSILRIQQVVRGDSAAYFCASSPGGDLIHEQYFGPGTRLTVT.

The chain joins TRBV29-1 to TRBJ1-1, with a possible D match to TRBD1 (5 bases). Trimming took off 2 bases at V and 0 bases at J, with 13 bases between the two ends. The CDR3 sequence is 15 residues long. Germline values: CDR1 SQVTM, CDR2 ANQGSEA. The CDR3: CSVERDGRVNTEAFF. Here the CDR3 DNA reads TGCAGCGTTGAAAGGGATGGCAGGGTGAACACTGAAGCTTTCTTT.

This clone has a handful of counts. V and J are TRBV13 and TRBJ2-3; D remains unclear. The length of the CDR3 is 16 residues. V lost 7 bases and J 6 bases, leaving 23 bases between the germline ends. In germline, CDR1 is PRHDT, CDR2 FYEKMQ (reference sequence). CDR3 amino acids: CASTGRLLPSGDTQYF. The DNA for the CDR3 is TGTGCCAGCACCGGTAGACTTCTTCCCTCTGGGGATACGCAGTATTTT.

The chain is built from TRBV19 and TRBJ1-2; D ambiguous. V lost 10 bases to trimming and J lost 8 bases, with 17 bases between them. The CDR3 loop spans 12 amino acids. Looked up from germline, CDR1 is LNHDA and CDR2 is SQIVND (reference sequence). CDR3 amino acids: CAIRRSRGGYTF. DNA for the CDR3: TGTGCCATAAGACGGTCGCGAGGCGGCTACACCTTC.

This chain links TRBV4-1 with TRBJ2-2; a possible D gene is TRBD2 (6 bases). V dropped 1 base and J dropped 3 bases, with 18 bases sitting between them. The CDR3 extends over 18 amino acids. The V gene's germline CDR1 is MGHRA and CDR2 YSYEKL. CDR3 protein: CASSQGGSGGFYTGELFF. Here the CDR3 DNA reads TGCGCCAGCAGCCAAGGTGGGAGCGGAGGGTTTTACACCGGGGAGCTGTTTTTT.

The rearrangement joins TRBV28 to TRBJ2-7; 11 bases are a match to TRBD2. This CDR3 comprises 16 residues. V dropped 3 bases and J dropped 5; count of bases not matched to a gene: 9. Germline V gives CDR1 MDHEN, CDR2 SYDVKM. CDR3 coding DNA: TGTGCCAGCAGTTTCCGAACTAGCGGGAGTATCCACGAGCAGTACTTC. The encoded protein is CASSFRTSGSIHEQYF.

The rearrangement joins TRBV5-5 to TRBJ1-2, with D maybe TRBD1 (6 bases). The CDR3 is 15 residues long. V was cut by 10 bases and J by 0 bases, with 19 bases left in between. CDR1 SGHKS and CDR2 YYEKEE come from the germline V gene (reference sequence). CDR3 protein: CAQVHGEGANYGYTF. CDR3 bases: TGTGCCCAAGTCCACGGGGAGGGGGCTAACTATGGCTACACCTTC.

This chain links TRBV4-2 with TRBJ1-2, with 7 bases fitting TRBD1. The CDR3 loop spans 16 amino acids. The V gene's germline CDR1 is LGHNA and CDR2 YNFKEQ. With V trimmed by 4 bases and J by 8 bases, 16 bases remained unmatched. The CDR3 bases are TGTGCCAGCAGCCCGCCTAGACAGGGCCGCCGGGAAGGCTACACCTTC. As protein: CASSPPRQGRREGYTF.

The count of this clone is one. The rearrangement links TRBV30 to TRBJ1-4; TRBD1 agrees at 10 bases. J was trimmed by 7 bases and V by 5 bases; bases with no gene match: 13. From germline, CDR1 is GTSNPN and CDR2 SVGIG (reference sequence). The CDR3 length is 16 residues. The CDR3 loop is CAWLRTGGEVVEKLFF. The CDR3 region has the DNA TGTGCCTGGTTGAGGACAGGGGGTGAAGTTGTTGAAAAACTGTTTTTT.

In this sample, this clone turned up a few times. The J gene is TRBJ2-2, the V gene TRBV4-3; D perhaps matches TRBD1 (6 bases). Germline values: CDR1 LGHNA, CDR2 YSLEER. V lost 0 bases and J 3 bases, leaving 11 bases between the germline ends. The CDR3 is 16 amino acids. For the CDR3, the DNA is TGCGCCAGCAGCCAAGATTGGGGGCGCGACACCGGGGAGCTGTTTTTT. Translating it yields CASSQDWGRDTGELFF.

The V and J genes are TRBV2 and TRBJ2-2; TRBD1 aligns across 11 bases. Trimming at V came to 3 bases and at J to 5 bases, leaving 5 bases not matched to a gene. Looked up from germline, CDR1 is SNHLY and CDR2 is FYNNEI. CDR3 length equals 16 residues. The CDR3: CASSEGTGGYTGELFF. DNA for the CDR3: TGTGCCAGCAGTGAGGGGACAGGGGGTTATACCGGGGAGCTGTTTTTT.

The V call is TRBV11-2, the J call TRBJ1-6; 8 bases agree with TRBD1. J was trimmed by 3 bases and V by 5 bases; bases with no gene match: 12. Germline assignment: CDR1 SGHAT and CDR2 FQNNGV. The CDR3 totals 18 residues. This chain's CDR3 is CASSHPEDRVHYNSPLHF. The CDR3 coding sequence is TGTGCCAGCAGCCACCCCGAGGACAGGGTCCACTATAATTCACCCCTCCACTTT. Drawing the rest from reference TRBV11-2 and TRBJ1-6, the complete variable domain is EAGVAQSPRYKIIEKRQSVAFWCNPISGHATLYWYQQILGQGPKLLIQFQNNGVVDDSQLPKDRFSAERLKGVDSTLKIQPAKLEDSAVYLCASSHPEDRVHYNSPLHFGNGTRLTVT.